The 30 T cell receptor beta chains below were found in one sample sequenced in a study of blood T cells in healthy people across ages. A second PCR of 7 to 11 cycles used a sample-barcoded 5' primer and a J-beta primer mix. MiXCR, run by TCRdb on the 5' RACE reads, gives a single entry per CDR3 protein. The sample contains over 1,500,000 distinct CDR3 sequences, around half of which appear only once. The sample was blood. Receptors were obtained from a woman aged 40-49 years in good health.

The genes are TRBV20-1 and TRBJ1-4, with unresolved D. The length of the CDR3 is 14 residues. Trimming left V 3 bases short and J 0 bases short, with 8 bases between. Germline V gene sequence: CDR1 DFQATT, CDR2 SNEGSKA (reference sequence). In nucleotides, the CDR3 is TGCAGTGCTAGGATCGGGTCAACTAATGAAAAACTGTTTTTT. This gives the protein CSARIGSTNEKLFF.

The chain joins TRBV7-9 to TRBJ2-3, with D possibly called TRBD1 or TRBD2 (5 bases each). The germline gives CDR1 SEHNR, CDR2 FQNEAQ (reference sequence). The ends were cut back, 5 bases at V and 2 bases at J, with 14 bases in the middle. The CDR3 has 15 residues. The CDR3 DNA is TGTGCCAGCAGCCTTAGCGAGGGGAACACAGATACGCAGTATTTT. Amino acid sequence: CASSLSEGNTDTQYF.

The chain employs TRBV2 and TRBJ1-4; D is possibly TRBD1 (6 bases). CDR3 length: 13 residues. Trimming removed 4 bases from V and 7 bases from J, with 10 bases in between. Germline V lookup: CDR1 SNHLY, CDR2 FYNNEI. The CDR3 reads CASSGRRGEKLFF. As DNA, the CDR3 is TGTGCCAGCAGTGGTCGCAGGGGTGAAAAACTGTTTTTT.

The J gene is TRBJ2-7, the V gene TRBV7-2; 9 nucleotides align to TRBD2. Germline CDR1 is SGHTA and CDR2 is FQGNSA. This CDR3 is 15 amino acids long. Germline trimming cut 5 bases from V and 0 bases from J; bases unmatched to any gene: 5. In DNA, the CDR3 is TGTGCCAGCAGCCTGAGGACTAGCGCCTCCTACGAGCAGTACTTC. Protein: CASSLRTSASYEQYF.

On this clonotype itself: A much larger clone differs from this one at a single base, so this may be a read error. This rearrangement joins TRBV4-3 to TRBJ2-5; a weak D match, TRBD2 (5 bases). CDR1 is LGHNA, CDR2 YSLEER, per germline. Trimming removed 0 bases from V and 9 bases from J, with 17 bases in between. The CDR3 has 15 amino acids. The CDR3 DNA follows: TGCGCCAGCAGCCAAGATACCAGCGGCGGCGAGGCCCAGTACTTC. Its protein is CASSQDTSGGEAQYF.

This clonotype was observed many times. The CDR3 region is CSVEETQYF. CDR3 sequence (DNA): TGCAGCGTCGAGGAGACCCAGTACTTC. The chain recombines TRBV29-1 with TRBJ2-5, with D unresolved. The CDR3 is 9 amino acids. The V gene's germline CDR1 is SQVTM and CDR2 ANQGSEA. V lost 6 bases and J 5 bases, leaving 4 bases between the germline ends.

The chain employs TRBV4-2 and TRBJ2-3; either TRBD1 or TRBD2 may fit D (5 bases each). V lost 0 bases, J lost 4 bases, and 17 bases lay in between. The CDR3 totals 17 residues. The V gene's germline CDR1 is LGHNA and CDR2 YNFKEQ. The CDR3 DNA sequence: TGTGCCAGCAGCCAAGAAGGGGCTAGCTCTTCCGCAGATACGCAGTATTTT. This sequence encodes CASSQEGASSSADTQYF.

The gene calls are TRBV5-1 and TRBJ1-2; 9 nucleotides match TRBD1. Germline V gene data show CDR1 as SGHRS and CDR2 as YFSETQ. V lost 4 bases to trimming and J lost 6 bases; unmatched junction nucleotides: 4. This CDR3 is 13 amino acids long. The CDR3 region has the DNA TGCGCCAGCAGCGCCTGGACAGGGGATGGCTACACCTTC. Protein product: CASSAWTGDGYTF.

This clonotype was observed a single time. The chain has TRBV5-1 and TRBJ2-2, with 7 positions matching TRBD1. The CDR3 loop spans 19 amino acids. The V gene's germline CDR1 is SGHRS and CDR2 YFSETQ. V was pared by 0 bases and J by 0 bases, with 11 bases of the junction left unmatched. CDR3 DNA: TGCGCCAGCAGCTTGGTCGGACCGGGACAGAGTTCGAACACCGGGGAGCTGTTTTTT. Translation: CASSLVGPGQSSNTGELFF. The entire variable domain, with the rest obtained from reference TRBV5-1 and TRBJ2-2, is as follows: KAGVTQTPRYLIKTRGQQVTLSCSPISGHRSVSWYQQTPGQGLQFLFEYFSETQRNKGNFPGRFSGRQFSNSRSEMNVSTLELGDSALYLCASSLVGPGQSSNTGELFFGEGSRLTVL.

The genes are TRBV5-1 and TRBJ2-6; tentative D call: TRBD2 (7 bases). The CDR3 has 18 residues. V was pared by 0 bases and J by 0 bases, with 13 bases between. Germline CDR1 and CDR2: SGHRS and YFSETQ. CDR3 sequence reads: CASSLAGGRRSGANVLTF. CDR3 sequence (DNA): TGCGCCAGCAGCTTGGCGGGGGGCCGTCGCTCTGGGGCCAACGTCCTGACTTTC.

The chain employs TRBV5-1 and TRBJ2-1; D is uncertain. CDR3 length equals 12 residues. Per the germline V gene, CDR1 is SGHRS and CDR2 is YFSETQ. V was cut by 1 base and J by 10 bases, with 9 bases left in between. CDR3 sequence: CASSLRKPEQFF. CDR3 in DNA: TGCGCCAGCAGCTTGCGTAAACCCGAGCAGTTCTTC.

The V and J genes are TRBV4-2 and TRBJ1-1; unclear D gene. V lost 1 base and J lost 4, with 13 bases in between. The CDR3 totals 15 residues. The V gene's germline CDR1 is LGHNA and CDR2 YNFKEQ. The CDR3 nucleotides are TGTGCCAGCAGCCAAGGCGAAGGGTTTGGCACTGAAGCTTTCTTT. This codes for CASSQGEGFGTEAFF.

In this sample, this clonotype turned up a few times. The chain combines TRBV5-1 with TRBJ1-5, with 7 bases lining up with TRBD1. V lost 3 bases, J lost 6 bases, and 9 bases stayed unmatched. This CDR3 has 15 residues. Germline V gene data show CDR1 as SGHRS and CDR2 as YFSETQ. The chain's CDR3 is CASSSTGAAGQPQHF. For the CDR3, the DNA is TGCGCCAGCAGCTCCACAGGGGCCGCAGGTCAGCCCCAGCATTTT.

CDR3 coding DNA: TGTGCCATCAGTGAGTCGACACAGGGAGTAGGTGGCTACACCTTC. Protein product: CAISESTQGVGGYTF. The chain couples TRBV10-3 to TRBJ1-2; possibly TRBD1 for D (6 bases). In germline, CDR1 is ENHRY, CDR2 SYGVKD. V was shortened by 0 bases and J by 7 bases, with 15 bases between the two germline ends. CDR3 length: 15 amino acids.

The sample holds a few counts of this clonotype. The chain carries TRBV27 and TRBJ2-6; D is possibly TRBD1 (6 bases). V shed 6 bases and J shed 0 bases, with 18 bases lying between them. Germline loops: CDR1 MNHEY, CDR2 SMNVEV (reference sequence). The CDR3 runs 18 residues. As DNA, the CDR3 is TGTGCCAGCAGCACCCCGCGAGGGGGACACTCTGGGGCCAACGTCCTGACTTTC. Translated: CASSTPRGGHSGANVLTF.

This chain joins TRBV6-6 and TRBJ2-3; perhaps TRBD1 as D (5 bases). Trimming took 6 bases from V and 4 from J, leaving 17 bases between them. The length of the CDR3 is 15 residues. Germline V gene sequence: CDR1 MNHNY, CDR2 SVGAGI (reference sequence). CDR3 loop: CASSPQGRASDTQYF. The CDR3 DNA sequence: TGTGCCAGCAGCCCCCAGGGAAGGGCCTCAGATACGCAGTATTTT.

The chain combines TRBV10-3 with TRBJ1-5; D may be TRBD1 (5 bases). Germline V gene data show CDR1 as ENHRY and CDR2 as SYGVKD. V was cut by 0 bases and J by 0 bases, with 12 bases left in between. The CDR3 is 17 amino acids. CDR3 bases: TGTGCCATCAGTGAGTCGATTTCGGGGGATAGCAATCAGCCCCAGCATTTT. Its protein product is CAISESISGDSNQPQHF.

V is TRBV5-1 and J is TRBJ2-1; no reliable D call. The CDR3 length is 14 residues. V gave up 0 bases and J gave up 6 bases, with 10 bases separating them. CDR1 SGHRS and CDR2 YFSETQ come from the germline V gene. The DNA for the CDR3 is TGCGCCAGCAGCTTGGGTTCAGCCTCCAATGAGCAGTTCTTC. This codes for CASSLGSASNEQFF.

The rearrangement links TRBV4-3 to TRBJ1-5; D unclear. The V end was cut by 0 bases, the J end by 4 bases, with 7 bases between. This CDR3 region has 14 residues. Germline loops: CDR1 LGHNA, CDR2 YSLEER. CDR3 coding DNA: TGCGCCAGCAGCCAAGATCCTGTAAATCAGCCCCAGCATTTT. Its translation: CASSQDPVNQPQHF.

This clonotype was detected only a few times. J is TRBJ2-3 and V is TRBV6-5, with D perhaps TRBD2 (6 bases). The CDR3 covers 14 residues. The V and J ends lost 6 bases and 4 bases respectively, with 14 bases between them. Germline V gene data show CDR1 as MNHEY and CDR2 as SVGAGI. The CDR3 DNA reads TGTGCCAGCAGCGCGTTGGAGGGTTCAGATACGCAGTATTTT. Its protein is CASSALEGSDTQYF.

The rearrangement joins TRBV7-2 to TRBJ1-6, with 10 bases fitting TRBD1. CDR3 length equals 13 residues. V dropped 6 bases and J dropped 8; count of bases not matched to a gene: 1. Germline lookup yields CDR1 SGHTA and CDR2 FQGNSA. The CDR3 sequence is CASRTGGYSPLHF. Here the CDR3 DNA reads TGTGCCAGCAGGACAGGGGGCTATTCACCCCTCCACTTT.

The chain couples TRBV7-8 to TRBJ2-1, with D perhaps TRBD2 (6 bases). Germline V gene data show CDR1 as SGHVS and CDR2 as FQNEAQ. The CDR3 runs to 17 residues. V was cut by 2 bases and J by 0 bases, with 14 bases left in between. The CDR3 DNA follows: TGTGCCAGCAGCTTAACCCCGGACGGGAGCTCCTACAATGAGCAGTTCTTC. Protein sequence: CASSLTPDGSSYNEQFF.

This clonotype turned up a few times. The J gene is TRBJ1-6, the V gene TRBV12-3 or TRBV12-4, with D possibly being TRBD1 (6 bases). V lost 6 bases and J lost 4, with 13 bases in between. The CDR3 contains 15 residues. The CDR3, as DNA: TGTGCCAGCAGGGCTACAGGGTCATATAATTCACCCCTCCACTTT. Its protein is CASRATGSYNSPLHF.

This clonotype was detected only a few times. This chain joins TRBV27 and TRBJ2-5, with 8 bases fitting TRBD1. Germline V gene sequence: CDR1 MNHEY, CDR2 SMNVEV (reference sequence). The CDR3 sequence is 18 residues long. Germline trimming cut 1 base from V and 5 bases from J; bases unmatched to any gene: 15. The CDR3 sequence: CASSLFPSRQGRWETQYF. As DNA, the CDR3 is TGTGCCAGCAGTTTATTCCCCTCACGACAGGGGAGATGGGAGACCCAGTACTTC.

This clonotype was recorded a few times. The J gene is TRBJ2-5, the V gene TRBV20-1, with D possibly being TRBD1 or TRBD2 (6 bases each). CDR1 DFQATT and CDR2 SNEGSKA come from the germline V gene (reference sequence). V was shortened by 5 bases and J by 3 bases, with 10 bases between the two germline ends. CDR3 length: 12 residues. The CDR3 DNA is TGCAGTGCTCAAAGGGGGGAAGAGACCCAGTACTTC. It encodes CSAQRGEETQYF.

This sequence joins TRBV12-3 or TRBV12-4 and TRBJ2-4; D remains unclear. V was clipped by 7 bases and J by 6 bases, with 16 bases between them. The CDR3 sequence is 14 residues long. In DNA form, the CDR3 reads TGTGCCAGCACCCTACACGGTCACGGAAACATTCAGTACTTC. Translated, it gives CASTLHGHGNIQYF.

This clonotype came up a few times. This rearrangement joins TRBV5-1 to TRBJ2-7; 9 bases agree with TRBD1. Per germline, CDR1 SGHRS and CDR2 YFSETQ. The CDR3 totals 15 residues. V was pared by 4 bases and J by 7 bases, with 12 bases of the junction left unmatched. In DNA form, the CDR3 reads TGCGCCAGCAGCCACGGGACAGGGATTTCTGGGGAGCAGTACTTC. Amino acids: CASSHGTGISGEQYF. The variable domain in full, with the rest retrieved from reference TRBV5-1 and TRBJ2-7, is KAGVTQTPRYLIKTRGQQVTLSCSPISGHRSVSWYQQTPGQGLQFLFEYFSETQRNKGNFPGRFSGRQFSNSRSEMNVSTLELGDSALYLCASSHGTGISGEQYFGPGTRLTVT.

This clonotype was observed a handful of times. CDR3 sequence reads: CASSQLRPDWDTQYF. DNA of the CDR3: TGTGCCAGCAGTCAACTCCGGCCAGATTGGGATACGCAGTATTTT. This chain connects TRBV3-1 to TRBJ2-3; no reliable D call. The CDR3 covers 15 residues. Germline V gives CDR1 LGHDT, CDR2 YNNKEL (reference sequence). V was clipped by 6 bases and J by 6 bases, with 19 bases between them.

This clonotype was observed a few times. V and J are TRBV14 and TRBJ2-1; D gene ambiguous. This CDR3 has 13 amino acids. The V end was cut by 4 bases, the J end by 13 bases, with 17 bases between. Germline V gene sequence: CDR1 SGHDN, CDR2 FVKESK. The CDR3 region has the DNA TGTGCCAGCAGCCGCCGGCGGCAAGAGACCCAGTTCTTC. As protein: CASSRRRQETQFF.

This clonotype was observed a handful of times. J is TRBJ2-7 and V is TRBV15, with 8 bases aligning to TRBD2. Losses at the gene ends were 3 bases for V and 2 bases for J; bases not matched to a gene: 9. CDR1 and CDR2 (germline): LNHNV, YYDKDF (reference sequence). This CDR3 spans 16 amino acids. Written as DNA, the CDR3 is TGTGCCACCAGCAGGTACTCGGGGGGGTCCCCCTACGAGCAGTACTTC. Its translation is CATSRYSGGSPYEQYF.